Listed below are T cell receptor beta chains from one sample, sequenced in a study of T cell changes during pregnancy in multiple sclerosis. Method: immunoSEQ multiplex PCR; TCRdb's copy keeps in-frame clones and lacks some. The table lists 80,000 to 100,000 clones, 85% to 95% of them singletons. Sequences were derived from peripheral blood, sampled in the first trimester of pregnancy. All receptors come from a female donor with multiple sclerosis, enrolled in a pregnancy study. Both conserved end residues are part of each CDR3. A D gene is named only where the DNA matches it firmly. For some rows the clone size is stated as once, few or many, or as a class when expanded; others skip it.

D: -; size: -; V: TRBV5-1; J: TRBJ1-6; CDR3: CASSVSQGPNSPLHF; DNA: TGCGCCAGCAGCGTTTCACAGGGCCCAAATTCACCCCTCCACTTT
D: TRBD1; size: -; V: TRBV27; J: TRBJ1-1; CDR3: CASSHPDRDTEAFF; DNA: TGTGCCAGCAGCCACCCGGACAGGGATACTGAAGCTTTCTTT
D: -; size: -; V: TRBV6-6; J: TRBJ1-4; CDR3: CASSAGIIGEKLFF; DNA: TGTGCCAGCAGTGCAGGGATCATAGGCGAAAAACTGTTTTTT
D: TRBD2; size: -; V: TRBV5-1; J: TRBJ2-1; CDR3: CASSVGLGGNNEQFF; DNA: TGCGCCAGCAGCGTGGGTTTGGGAGGGAACAATGAGCAGTTCTTC
D: TRBD2; size: -; V: TRBV5-1; J: TRBJ2-7; CDR3: CASSLGGLAGTQEQYF; DNA: TGCGCCAGCAGCTTGGGGGGACTAGCGGGAACTCAAGAGCAGTACTTC
D: TRBD2; size: -; V: TRBV15; J: TRBJ2-2; CDR3: CATSGYGTTNTGELFF; DNA: TGTGCCACCAGCGGCTACGGGACTACAAACACCGGGGAGCTGTTTTTT
D: -; size: -; V: TRBV10-3; J: TRBJ1-4; CDR3: CAISDRDVRSGEKLFF; DNA: TGTGCCATCAGTGACAGAGATGTAAGGTCGGGTGAAAAACTGTTTTTT
D: -; size: -; V: TRBV7-2; J: TRBJ2-7; CDR3: CASTPSGYEQYF; DNA: TGTGCCAGCACGCCAAGCGGCTACGAGCAGTACTTC
D: -; size: -; V: TRBV6-5; J: TRBJ2-2; CDR3: CASSRSTWNTGELFF; DNA: TGTGCCAGCAGCCGTTCGACATGGAACACCGGGGAGCTGTTTTTT
D: TRBD1; size: few; V: TRBV7-3; J: TRBJ2-2; CDR3: CASSLTIGRGLTLTGELFF; DNA: TGTGCCAGCAGCTTAACGATCGGCAGGGGGCTTACGTTGACCGGGGAGCTGTTTTTT
D: -; size: -; V: TRBV19; J: TRBJ1-1; CDR3: CASSTPGHNTEAFF; DNA: TGTGCCAGTAGTACCCCGGGACATAACACTGAAGCTTTCTTT
D: -; size: -; V: TRBV6-6; J: TRBJ1-5; CDR3: CASSYPPGRGGRPQHF; DNA: TGTGCCAGCAGTTACCCACCTGGGAGGGGCGGACGGCCCCAGCATTTT
D: -; size: -; V: TRBV4-1; J: TRBJ2-7; CDR3: CASSQAPGQQYF; DNA: TGCGCCAGCAGCCAAGCCCCAGGTCAGCAGTACTTC
D: -; size: -; V: TRBV7-8; J: TRBJ2-1; CDR3: CALGQGLLNEQFF; DNA: TGTGCCTTAGGCCAGGGACTTCTCAATGAGCAGTTCTTC
D: -; size: -; V: TRBV7-2; J: TRBJ2-5; CDR3: CASSLEGVGGQETQYF; DNA: TGTGCCAGCAGCTTAGAAGGGGTAGGGGGACAAGAGACCCAGTACTTC
D: TRBD1; size: few; V: TRBV5-1; J: TRBJ2-1; CDR3: CASSLDNGQVDEQFF; DNA: TGCGCCAGCAGCTTGGACAACGGACAGGTAGATGAGCAGTTCTTC
D: -; size: -; V: TRBV21-1; J: TRBJ1-5; CDR3: CASSKGSLGATKPQHF; DNA: TGTGCCAGCAGCAAAGGATCTTTGGGGGCAACAAAGCCCCAGCATTTT
D: -; size: -; V: TRBV5-1; J: TRBJ2-7; CDR3: CASSPQIQGGSYEQYF; DNA: TGCGCCAGCAGCCCACAGATCCAGGGGGGATCCTACGAGCAGTACTTC